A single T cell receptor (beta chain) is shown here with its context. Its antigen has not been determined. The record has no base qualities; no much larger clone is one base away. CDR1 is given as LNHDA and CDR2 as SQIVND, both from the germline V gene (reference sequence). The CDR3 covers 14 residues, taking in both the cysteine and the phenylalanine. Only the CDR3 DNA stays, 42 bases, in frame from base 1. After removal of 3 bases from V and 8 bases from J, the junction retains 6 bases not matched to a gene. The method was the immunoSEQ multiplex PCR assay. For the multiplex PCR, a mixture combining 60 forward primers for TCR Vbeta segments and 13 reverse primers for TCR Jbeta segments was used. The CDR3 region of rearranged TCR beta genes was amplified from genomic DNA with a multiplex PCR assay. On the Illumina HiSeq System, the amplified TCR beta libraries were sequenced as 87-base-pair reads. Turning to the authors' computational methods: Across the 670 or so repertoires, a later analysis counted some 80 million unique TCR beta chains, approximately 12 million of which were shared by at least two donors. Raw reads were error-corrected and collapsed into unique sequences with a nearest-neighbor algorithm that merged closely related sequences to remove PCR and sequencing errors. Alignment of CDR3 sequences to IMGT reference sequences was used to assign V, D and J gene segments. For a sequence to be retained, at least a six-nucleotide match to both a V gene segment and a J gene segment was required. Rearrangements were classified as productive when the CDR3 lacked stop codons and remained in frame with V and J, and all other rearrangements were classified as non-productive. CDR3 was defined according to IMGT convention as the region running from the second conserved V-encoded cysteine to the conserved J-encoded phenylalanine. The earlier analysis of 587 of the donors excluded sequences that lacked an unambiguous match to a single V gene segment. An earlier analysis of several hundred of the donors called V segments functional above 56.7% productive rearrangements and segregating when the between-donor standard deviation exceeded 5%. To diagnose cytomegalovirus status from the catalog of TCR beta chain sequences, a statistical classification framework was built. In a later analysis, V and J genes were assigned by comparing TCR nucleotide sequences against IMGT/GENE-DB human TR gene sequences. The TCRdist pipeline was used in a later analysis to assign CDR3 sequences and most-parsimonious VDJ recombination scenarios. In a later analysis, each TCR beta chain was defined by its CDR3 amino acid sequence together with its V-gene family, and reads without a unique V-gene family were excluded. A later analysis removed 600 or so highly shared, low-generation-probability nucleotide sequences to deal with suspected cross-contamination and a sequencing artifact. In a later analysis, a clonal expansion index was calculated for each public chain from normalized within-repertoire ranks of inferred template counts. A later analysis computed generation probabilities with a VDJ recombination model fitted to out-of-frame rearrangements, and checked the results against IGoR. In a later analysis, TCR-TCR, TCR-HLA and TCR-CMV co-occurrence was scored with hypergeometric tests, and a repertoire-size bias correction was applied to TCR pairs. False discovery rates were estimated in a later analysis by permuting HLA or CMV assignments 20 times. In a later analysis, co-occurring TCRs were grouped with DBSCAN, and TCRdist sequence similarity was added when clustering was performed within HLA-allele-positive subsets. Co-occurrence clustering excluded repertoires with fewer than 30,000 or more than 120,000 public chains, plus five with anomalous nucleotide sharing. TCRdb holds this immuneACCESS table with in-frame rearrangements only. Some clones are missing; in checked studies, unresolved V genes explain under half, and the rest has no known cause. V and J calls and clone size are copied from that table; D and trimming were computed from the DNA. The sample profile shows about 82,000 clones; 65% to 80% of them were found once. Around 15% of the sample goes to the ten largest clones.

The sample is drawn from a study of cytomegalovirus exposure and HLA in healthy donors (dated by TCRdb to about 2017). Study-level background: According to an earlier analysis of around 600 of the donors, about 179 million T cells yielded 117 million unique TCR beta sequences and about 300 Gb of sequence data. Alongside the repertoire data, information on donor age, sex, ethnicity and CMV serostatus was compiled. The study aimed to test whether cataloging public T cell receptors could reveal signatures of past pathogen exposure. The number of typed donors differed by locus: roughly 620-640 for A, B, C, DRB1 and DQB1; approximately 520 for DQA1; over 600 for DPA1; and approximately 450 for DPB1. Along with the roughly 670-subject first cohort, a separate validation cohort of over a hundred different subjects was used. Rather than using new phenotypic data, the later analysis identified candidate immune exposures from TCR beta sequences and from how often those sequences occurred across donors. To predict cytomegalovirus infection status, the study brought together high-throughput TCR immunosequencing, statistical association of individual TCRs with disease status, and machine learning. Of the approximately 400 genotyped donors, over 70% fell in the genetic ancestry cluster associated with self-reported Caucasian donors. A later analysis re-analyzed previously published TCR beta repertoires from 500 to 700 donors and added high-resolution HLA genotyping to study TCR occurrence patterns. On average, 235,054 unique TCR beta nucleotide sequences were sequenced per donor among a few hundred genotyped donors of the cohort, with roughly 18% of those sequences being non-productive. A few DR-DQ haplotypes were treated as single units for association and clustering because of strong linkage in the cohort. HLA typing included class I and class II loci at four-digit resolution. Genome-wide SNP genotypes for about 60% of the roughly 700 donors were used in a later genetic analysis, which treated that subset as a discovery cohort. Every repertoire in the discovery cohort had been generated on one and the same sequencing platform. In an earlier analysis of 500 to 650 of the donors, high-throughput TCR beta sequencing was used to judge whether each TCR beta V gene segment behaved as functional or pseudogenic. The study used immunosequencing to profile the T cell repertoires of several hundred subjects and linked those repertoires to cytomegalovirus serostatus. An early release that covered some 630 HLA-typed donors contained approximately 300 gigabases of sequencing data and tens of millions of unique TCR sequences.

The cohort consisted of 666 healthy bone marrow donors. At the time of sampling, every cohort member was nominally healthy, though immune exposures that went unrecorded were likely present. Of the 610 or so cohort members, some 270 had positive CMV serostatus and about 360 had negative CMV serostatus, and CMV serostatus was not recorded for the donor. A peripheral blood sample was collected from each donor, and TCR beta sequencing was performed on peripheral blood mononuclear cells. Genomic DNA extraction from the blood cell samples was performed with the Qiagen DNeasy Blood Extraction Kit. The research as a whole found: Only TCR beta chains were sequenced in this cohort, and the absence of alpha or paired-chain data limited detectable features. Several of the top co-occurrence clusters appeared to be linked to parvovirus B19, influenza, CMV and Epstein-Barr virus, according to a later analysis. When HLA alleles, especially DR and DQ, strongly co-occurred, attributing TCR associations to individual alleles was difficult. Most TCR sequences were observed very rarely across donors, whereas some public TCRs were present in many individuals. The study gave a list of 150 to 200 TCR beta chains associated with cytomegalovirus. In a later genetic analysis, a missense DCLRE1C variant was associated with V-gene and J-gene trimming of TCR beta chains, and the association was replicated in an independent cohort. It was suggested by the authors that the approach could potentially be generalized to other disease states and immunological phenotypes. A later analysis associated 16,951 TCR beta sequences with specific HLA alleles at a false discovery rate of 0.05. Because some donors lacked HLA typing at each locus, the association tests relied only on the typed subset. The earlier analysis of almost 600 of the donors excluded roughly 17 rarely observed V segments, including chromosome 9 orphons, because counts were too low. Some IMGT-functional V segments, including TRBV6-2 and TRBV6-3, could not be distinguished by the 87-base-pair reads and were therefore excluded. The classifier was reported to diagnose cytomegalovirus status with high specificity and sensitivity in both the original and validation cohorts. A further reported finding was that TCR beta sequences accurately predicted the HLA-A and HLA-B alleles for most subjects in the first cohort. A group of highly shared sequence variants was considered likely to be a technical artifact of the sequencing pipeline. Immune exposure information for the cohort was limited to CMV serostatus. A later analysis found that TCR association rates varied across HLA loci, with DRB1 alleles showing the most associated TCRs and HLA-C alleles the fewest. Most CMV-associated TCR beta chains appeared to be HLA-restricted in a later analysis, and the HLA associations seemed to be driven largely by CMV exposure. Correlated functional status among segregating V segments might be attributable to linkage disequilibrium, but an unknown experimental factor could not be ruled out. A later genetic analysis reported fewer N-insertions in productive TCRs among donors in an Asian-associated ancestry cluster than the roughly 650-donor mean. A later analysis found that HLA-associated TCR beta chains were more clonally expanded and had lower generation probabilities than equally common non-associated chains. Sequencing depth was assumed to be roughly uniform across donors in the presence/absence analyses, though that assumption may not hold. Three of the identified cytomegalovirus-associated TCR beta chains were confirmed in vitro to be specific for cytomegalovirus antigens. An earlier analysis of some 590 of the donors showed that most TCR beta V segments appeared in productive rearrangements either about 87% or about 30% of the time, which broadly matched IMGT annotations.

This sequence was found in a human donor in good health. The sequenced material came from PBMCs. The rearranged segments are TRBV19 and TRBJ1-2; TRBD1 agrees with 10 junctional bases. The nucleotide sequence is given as TGTGCCAGTAGTATCGGACAGGGGGGCCACGGCTACACCTTC. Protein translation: CASSIGQGGHGYTF. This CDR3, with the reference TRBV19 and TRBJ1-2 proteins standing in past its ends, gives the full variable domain DGGITQSPKYLFRKEGQNVTLSCEQNLNHDAMYWYRQDPGQGLRLIYYSQIVNDFQKGDIAEGYSVSREKKESFPLTVTSAQKNPTAFYLCASSIGQGGHGYTFGSGTRLTVV.